The source of this TCR beta chain is a study of cytomegalovirus exposure and HLA in healthy donors. The study's findings and limits: In presence/absence analyses, roughly uniform sequencing depth across donors was assumed. Another analysis was done later, and it associated 17,000 or so TCR beta sequences with HLA alleles at 0.05 false discovery rate. In a later analysis, DRB1 alleles had the most associated TCRs; HLA-C alleles the fewest.

With respect to this clone: No antigen is known for it.

60 Vbeta and 13 Jbeta primers were used in PCR. This table comes from immunoSEQ multiplex PCR, and its TCRdb copy is limited to in-frame clones, with some not included. The sample includes about 170,000 clones, around 74% seen only once; the top ten take approximately 2%. V was clipped by 6 bases and J by 6 bases, with 10 bases between them. The V gene's germline CDR1 is SGHTS and CDR2 YDEGEE. The CDR3 loop spans 11 amino acids. This chain joins TRBV5-8 and TRBJ2-7; D might be TRBD2 (6 bases). The clonotype was recovered from a female donor in good health and CMV-seronegative. Sequences were obtained from PBMCs. CDR3 region: CASKGLREQYF. CDR3 DNA sequence: TGTGCCAGCAAGGGACTCCGCGAGCAGTACTTC. Variable domain in full (rest from reference TRBV5-8 and TRBJ2-7): EAGVTQSPTHLIKTRGQQATLRCSPISGHTSVYWYQQALGLGLQFLLWYDEGEERNRGNFPPRFSGRQFPNYSSELNVNALELEDSALYLCASKGLREQYFGPGTRLTVT.